The clone carrying this TCR beta chain is a singleton in its sample. The source of the sample is a study of blood T cell repertoires in COVID-19. Across the whole study: The study drew acute and convalescent COVID-19 samples from the United States, Italy and Spain. In each case, the material was cDNA or gDNA derived from T cells, B-cell-depleted T cells, or PBMCs.

The CDR3 contains 13 residues. V lost 2 bases to trimming and J lost 4 bases, with 6 bases between them. Original processing methods: Amplification of reference gene primers was used by the study to estimate nucleated cell counts. This table comes from immunoSEQ multiplex PCR, and its TCRdb copy is limited to in-frame clones, with some not included. The DNA was the basis for D and trimming; V, J and clone size are from that table. The data contain 85,000 to 120,000 clones, around 90% of them singletons. The TCR was taken from a man aged 50-59 years with active or convalescent COVID-19. The sample was peripheral blood. V usage is TRBV12-3 or TRBV12-4 and J usage is TRBJ2-1; no definite D call. CDR3: CASSLPPYNEQFF. The CDR3 DNA reads TGTGCCAGCAGTTTACCCCCGTACAATGAGCAGTTCTTC.